This T cell receptor beta chain was observed in a study of yellow fever vaccine responses in identical twins. Study observations and caveats: Vaccine T cell responses of twins reportedly seemed partly convergent and partly personalized.

TCRdb called the RT-PCR reads again in MiXCR, with one record for every CDR3 protein. The data show just over 650 distinct CDR3 sequences, with about 80% seen just once and 18% held by the top ten. As concerns this clonotype: Its specificity is not known.

The germline V gene encodes CDR1 MNHNS and CDR2 SASEGT. The CDR3 consists of 16 residues. Unmatched junction bases numbered 13, after V lost 5 bases and J lost 4 bases. This clonotype was obtained from a female donor who received the yellow fever vaccine. The sequences come from T cells from blood (PBMCs), unsorted or a sorted subset (not recorded which), collected before or after yellow fever vaccination (not recorded which). The rearrangement uses TRBV6-1 and TRBJ1-1, with 7 bases identical to TRBD1. In DNA form, the CDR3 reads TGTGCCAGCAGTCGACATCACCTGACAGGGATCACTGAAGCTTTCTTT. This sequence encodes CASSRHHLTGITEAFF.